Described below is a single T cell receptor beta chain sequence and its context. There were no recent acute infections or vaccinations among the donors, who were healthy HIV-negative adults. Authors' data handling: Filtering differed for immunoSEQ, which gave only junction sequences without quality scores. Method: immunoSEQ multiplex PCR; TCRdb's copy keeps in-frame clones and lacks some. The D gene and trimming were derived from the DNA, and the V and J assignments and clone size from that table. This table has 530,000 or so clones, about three quarters appearing once. V lost 0 bases and J lost 5; bases outside the gene matches: 6. Germline loops: CDR1 SGDLS, CDR2 YYNGEE. The CDR3 is made up of 15 amino acids. This record belongs to a study of shared clonotypes between healthy human individuals. Across the study: Two women and three men aged 18 to 49 made up the donors.

The chain links TRBV9 to TRBJ2-3; TRBD1 matches at 7 bases. This clonotype originated in a woman in her thirties or forties in good health. Some clones in this sample may be carry-over from other donors' samples. Material for sequencing was PBMCs. CDR3 coding DNA: TGTGCCAGCAGCGTAGCGACAGGGCATAGAGATACGCAGTATTTT. Its protein product is CASSVATGHRDTQYF.